This T cell receptor beta chain was identified in a study of vaccination and CD4 T cells after COVID-19. Trimming stripped 6 bases from V and 6 bases from J, with 14 bases between. Germline CDR1 is MNHEY and CDR2 is SMNVEV (reference sequence). The length of the CDR3 is 13 residues. Regarding treatment: approximately nine-day PBMC culture with coronavirus spike peptide pools or control peptides (ViraFEST assay). These CD4+ T cells came from an unexposed donor, sampled before the COVID-19 pandemic (2011-2018). This clonotype appeared a few times. Its antigen is not known. At the Johns Hopkins FTIC core, DNA taken from cultured CD4+ T cells was sequenced by way of the Oncomine TCR Beta short-read assay. TCRdb reanalysed the PCR reads using MiXCR and keeps one entry per CDR3 protein. The sample has 7,500 to 9,000 distinct CDR3 sequences; less than 50% are singletons.

V gene TRBV27 combines with J gene TRBJ1-1; weak D call: TRBD1 (6 bases). This TCR was sampled from a human donor in good health. Sequencing used CD4+ T cells from blood, cultured in vitro. The CDR3 protein is CASRQLGTPEAFF. The CDR3 DNA sequence: TGTGCCAGCAGACAACTCGGGACACCTGAAGCTTTCTTT.